The 20 T cell receptor beta chains listed next were all sequenced from one sample in a study of CD8+CD57+ T cells in acquired aplastic anemia. Template material for TCR beta VDJ and CDR3 profiling consisted of genomic DNA. TCRdb fed the reads into MiXCR, producing one record per CDR3 protein. The sample records 150,000 to 200,000 distinct CDR3 sequences, 48% being singletons. All sequencing subjects had displayed CD8+CD57+ cell expansion on flow cytometry. Specimen: sorted CD4+, CD8+, or CD8+CD57+ T cells (not recorded which) from PBMCs. Source of these receptors: a human donor with aplastic anemia.

Remarks on this clonotype: A much bigger clone sits one base away, suggesting this may be a read error. The genes are TRBV6-1 and TRBJ2-3, with no clear D. The CDR3 has 12 amino acids. Germline V gene data show CDR1 as MNHNS and CDR2 as SASEGT. The CDR3, as DNA: TGTGCCGGCAGTGTGGACCGCCTCGTGGAGTATTTT. As protein: CAGSVDRLVEYF.

This clonotype appeared many times. The gene calls are TRBV6-1 and TRBJ1-4; D unresolved. The CDR3 length is 12 residues. V lost 8 bases to trimming and J lost 8 bases, with 12 bases between them. Germline values: CDR1 MNHNS, CDR2 SASEGT. As DNA, the CDR3 is TGTGCCAGCGCGAATCCCCAGGAAAAACTGTTTTTT. It yields the protein CASANPQEKLFF.

The rearrangement uses TRBV2 and TRBJ2-1; 10 bases match TRBD2. Trimming removed 7 bases from V and 2 bases from J; junction bases left unmatched: 5. Germline V gene sequence: CDR1 SNHLY, CDR2 FYNNEI. The CDR3 runs to 15 residues. The CDR3 sequence: CASTQLAGTYNEQFF. The CDR3 DNA is TGTGCCAGCACCCAACTAGCGGGGACCTACAATGAGCAGTTCTTC.

V is TRBV29-1 and J is TRBJ2-7, with TRBD1 identical over 9 bases. The J segment lost 2 bases and the V segment lost 6 bases, leaving 5 bases of the junction unmatched. Germline V gene lookup returns CDR1 SQVTM and CDR2 ANQGSEA. The CDR3 sequence is 13 residues long. The CDR3 region has the DNA TGCAGCGTCACAGGGGGCACTACCTACGAGCAGTACTTC. Encoded protein: CSVTGGTTYEQYF.

The chain joins TRBV6-5 to TRBJ1-1; possibly TRBD1 for D (5 bases). CDR1 MNHEY and CDR2 SVGAGI come from the germline V gene. The V end was cut by 3 bases, the J end by 5 bases, with 19 bases between. The CDR3 consists of 16 residues. CDR3 amino acids: CASSYFRGGRRTEAFF. DNA of the CDR3: TGTGCCAGCAGTTATTTCCGTGGGGGTAGGAGAACTGAAGCTTTCTTT.

This clonotype has at least ten counts. The gene calls are TRBV5-1 and TRBJ2-1; D is ambiguous. Deletions cut 6 bases from V and 12 bases from J, with 16 bases between. This CDR3 is 12 amino acids long. From germline, CDR1 is SGHRS and CDR2 YFSETQ. The CDR3 loop reads CASKLTGSRQFF. The CDR3 nucleotides are TGCGCCAGCAAACTAACGGGTTCGAGGCAGTTCTTC. Complete variable domain (other parts from reference TRBV5-1 and TRBJ2-1): KAGVTQTPRYLIKTRGQQVTLSCSPISGHRSVSWYQQTPGQGLQFLFEYFSETQRNKGNFPGRFSGRQFSNSRSEMNVSTLELGDSALYLCASKLTGSRQFFGPGTRLTVL.

The rearrangement links TRBV19 to TRBJ1-1; TRBD1 is a possible D gene (5 bases). The length of the CDR3 is 13 residues. CDR1 and CDR2 (germline): LNHDA, SQIVND (reference sequence). V lost 5 bases and J 5 bases, leaving 12 bases between the germline ends. The DNA of the CDR3 is TGTGCCAGTAGTGGACAAAGTGCGACTGAAGCTTTCTTT. Its translation is CASSGQSATEAFF.

There are a few counts of this clonotype. V and J are TRBV15 and TRBJ1-4; D is possibly TRBD1 (5 bases). The CDR3 covers 16 residues. V was shortened by 3 bases and J by 3 bases, with 14 bases between the two germline ends. Germline CDR1 is LNHNV and CDR2 is YYDKDF (reference sequence). The CDR3 loop is CATSRAQGRANEKLFF. The CDR3 coding sequence is TGTGCCACCAGCAGGGCGCAGGGCCGAGCTAATGAAAAACTGTTTTTT.

This clonotype was seen only once. Since the CDR3 does not end with the conserved phenylalanine or tryptophan, this likely comes from a read error. This chain links TRBV10-3 with TRBJ2-7, with 10 bases aligning to TRBD1. In germline, CDR1 is ENHRY, CDR2 SYGVKD. The CDR3 spans 16 residues. CDR3 bases: TGTGCCAGCAGTTACTCTTATGGGGACAGGGGCTACGAGCAGTACCTC. The encoded protein is CASSYSYGDRGYEQYL.

This chain uses TRBV29-1 with TRBJ1-2, with D perhaps TRBD1 (6 bases). V was pared by 6 bases and J by 8 bases, with 19 bases between. CDR1 is SQVTM and CDR2 is ANQGSEA in the germline V gene. The CDR3 covers 13 residues. CDR3 sequence reads: CSVVQGRGVGYTF. The CDR3 DNA is TGCAGCGTAGTACAGGGTCGGGGTGTGGGCTACACCTTC.

V gene TRBV6-1 combines with J gene TRBJ1-5; possibly TRBD1 for D (5 bases). The CDR3 is 16 amino acids. Germline loops: CDR1 MNHNS, CDR2 SASEGT. With 5 bases removed from V and 0 bases from J, the gap between germline ends came to 14 bases. The CDR3 DNA sequence: TGTGCCAGCAGTCCAATGGGGGTATATAGCAATCAGCCCCAGCATTTT. Encoded protein: CASSPMGVYSNQPQHF.

This clonotype was detected many times. The chain recombines TRBV5-1 with TRBJ1-6; maybe TRBD1 (5 bases). Germline V gene data show CDR1 as SGHRS and CDR2 as YFSETQ. CDR3 length: 14 residues. V was pared by 4 bases and J by 7 bases, with 12 bases between. For the CDR3, the DNA is TGCGCCAGCAGCCCCGGGTCAGGGAATTCACCCCTCCACTTT. Translating gives CASSPGSGNSPLHF.

V and J are TRBV12-3 or TRBV12-4 and TRBJ1-2; no firm D call. The CDR3 is made up of 13 amino acids. The V end was cut by 0 bases, the J end by 6 bases, with 8 bases between. CDR3 loop: CASSLAGSNGYTF. CDR3 coding DNA: TGTGCCAGCAGTTTAGCCGGGTCCAATGGCTACACCTTC.

On this clonotype itself: A much larger clone sits a single nucleotide away, making a read error possible. The chain recombines TRBV7-8 with TRBJ2-1; D not certain. Germline lookup yields CDR1 SGHVS and CDR2 FQNEAQ. Trimming removed 7 bases from V and 2 bases from J, with 3 bases in between. This CDR3 contains 11 residues. In DNA, the CDR3 is TGTGCCAGCAACCCCTACAATGAGCAGTTCTTC. Translated: CASNPYNEQFF.

In its sample, this clonotype was seen many times. The rearrangement joins TRBV7-2 to TRBJ2-2, with 9 bases lining up with TRBD1. CDR1 is SGHTA, CDR2 FQGNSA, per germline. Germline trimming cut 5 bases from V and 4 bases from J; bases unmatched to any gene: 5. This CDR3 contains 15 residues. Written as DNA, the CDR3 is TGTGCCAGCAGCCTGGGGACAGGGAGCACCGGGGAGCTGTTTTTT. Encoded protein: CASSLGTGSTGELFF.

This clonotype has only a few counts. J is TRBJ2-1 and V is TRBV29-1; TRBD1 agrees at 9 bases. V dropped 5 bases and J dropped 5; count of bases not matched to a gene: 7. Germline V CDR1 and CDR2: SQVTM, ANQGSEA. The CDR3 is made up of 14 amino acids. The CDR3 here is CSVTQGAINNEQFF. The CDR3 bases are TGCAGCGTTACACAGGGGGCTATAAACAATGAGCAGTTCTTC.

This clonotype was counted between two and nine times. The chain couples TRBV20-1 to TRBJ2-5, with 9 bases aligning to TRBD2. Trimming took 5 bases from V and 4 from J; bases not matched to a gene: 5. CDR1 is DFQATT, CDR2 SNEGSKA, per germline (reference sequence). CDR3 length: 13 amino acids. The CDR3 region has the DNA TGCAGTGCTCACCTTAGCGGGGGAGAGACCCAGTACTTC. This translates into CSAHLSGGETQYF.

This clonotype was detected many times. The V gene is TRBV6-5, the J gene TRBJ2-7; a possible D gene is TRBD1 (6 bases). V was pared by 2 bases and J by 6 bases, with 20 bases between. Germline lookup yields CDR1 MNHEY and CDR2 SVGAGI. The CDR3 sequence is 16 residues long. The CDR3 DNA reads as TGTGCCAGCAGTTACCTTACGTTACAGGGTAGGGGCGAGCAGTACTTC. It encodes CASSYLTLQGRGEQYF.

The chain employs TRBV12-1 and TRBJ2-1; TRBD1 is taken as the D call from the table, unchecked against the DNA. TRBV12-1 has pseudogene status. The CDR3 is 13 amino acids. The CDR3 region has the DNA TGTGCCAGCAGCCCCCGGGGTGGGGGTGAGCAGTTCTTC. Protein product: CASSPRGGGEQFF.

The chain carries TRBV7-9 and TRBJ2-2; 7 nucleotides agree with TRBD2. V trimming: 8 bases; J trimming: 6 bases; junction bases outside the gene matches: 12. Looked up from germline, CDR1 is SEHNR and CDR2 is FQNEAQ (reference sequence). CDR3 length: 15 residues. For the CDR3, the DNA is TGTGCCAGCGGCGGGAGCCCCTCTAACGCCGGGGAGCTGTTTTTT. This translates into CASGGSPSNAGELFF.